This entry lists 22 T cell receptor beta chains sequenced from one sample in a study of blood T cell repertoires in COVID-19. Assay: immunoSEQ multiplex PCR; the TCRdb copy retains only in-frame clones and omits some. The sample includes roughly 220,000 clones, 80% to 90% of them seen just once. The sample taken for sequencing was PBMCs or T cells enriched from blood (not recorded which). Receptors were obtained from a woman aged 18-29 years in a cohort exposed to, infected with or recovered from COVID-19 (not recorded which).

CDR3 sequence reads: CASSIRQGNYGYTF. The CDR3 coding sequence is TGTGCCAGCAGCATAAGACAGGGCAACTATGGCTACACCTTC. V is TRBV27 and J is TRBJ1-2, with 7 bases aligning to TRBD1. The CDR3 runs 14 residues. V was clipped by 6 bases and J by 2 bases; unmatched bases: 6. In germline, CDR1 is MNHEY, CDR2 SMNVEV (reference sequence).

V gene TRBV9 combines with J gene TRBJ1-4; 9 bases agree with TRBD1. The V segment lost 3 bases and the J segment 8 bases; nucleotides outside the gene matches: 5. This CDR3 spans 14 amino acids. Germline V gene data show CDR1 as SGDLS and CDR2 as YYNGEE. In DNA form, the CDR3 reads TGTGCCAGCAGCGCGGGACAGGGCGAAGAAAAACTGTTTTTT. This gives the protein CASSAGQGEEKLFF.

For the CDR3, the DNA is TGTGCCAGCAGCACCCGCTCCGGGTCTCGAGGGATGAACACTGAAGCTTTCTTT. Encoded protein: CASSTRSGSRGMNTEAFF. The chain employs TRBV7-6 and TRBJ1-1; D not certain. Germline V gene lookup returns CDR1 SGHVS and CDR2 FNYEAQ. The CDR3 runs to 18 residues. The germline V and J ends were trimmed by 5 bases and 0 bases, with 22 bases remaining between them.

Remarks on this clone: The same CDR3 also results from other DNA sequences found in this sample. The DNA for the CDR3 is TGTGCCAGCAGCCTTTCGGGGGGAGAAAAACTGTTTTTT. This sequence encodes CASSLSGGEKLFF. The rearrangement uses TRBV12-3 or TRBV12-4 and TRBJ1-4; tentative D call: TRBD1 (5 bases). This CDR3 has 13 amino acids. V was cut by 6 bases and J by 8 bases, with 13 bases left in between.

The J gene is TRBJ2-1, the V gene TRBV5-6; D not resolved. This CDR3 spans 16 amino acids. V lost 0 bases and J lost 0, with 10 bases in between. The germline CDR1 and CDR2 sequences are SGHDT and YYEEEE. CDR3 in amino acids: CASSLAPGGSYNEQFF. CDR3 bases: TGTGCCAGCAGCTTGGCTCCTGGCGGCTCCTACAATGAGCAGTTCTTC.

This chain joins TRBV7-3 and TRBJ1-6; a possible D gene is TRBD1 (5 bases). The germline V and J ends were trimmed by 5 bases and 10 bases, with 9 bases remaining between them. CDR1 is SGHTA, CDR2 FQGTGA, per germline. This CDR3 spans 12 amino acids. The CDR3 spells CASSPPGSPLHF. The CDR3 DNA sequence: TGTGCCAGCAGCCCCCCAGGGTCACCCCTCCACTTT.

This clone was counted a single time. The V call is TRBV27, the J call TRBJ1-1; D not resolved. Germline V CDR1 and CDR2: MNHEY, SMNVEV (reference sequence). V was pared by 0 bases and J by 7 bases, with 15 bases between. The CDR3 covers 15 residues. As DNA, the CDR3 is TGTGCCAGCAGTTTATCCCCACTCAGGAGCGGTGAAGCTTTCTTT. This gives the protein CASSLSPLRSGEAFF.

The J gene is TRBJ2-1, the V gene TRBV24-1; D is perhaps TRBD1 (6 bases). Germline-derived CDR1 and CDR2 are KGHDR and SFDVKD. CDR3 length: 13 amino acids. Trimming took off 4 bases at V and 7 bases at J, with 10 bases between the two ends. CDR3 DNA sequence: TGTGCCACCAGTGACTGGACAGAGAATGAGCAGTTCTTC. It codes for CATSDWTENEQFF.

This chain links TRBV24-1 with TRBJ2-4; 12 bases agree with TRBD1. CDR3 length: 16 amino acids. Per the germline V gene, CDR1 is KGHDR and CDR2 is SFDVKD. J lost 9 bases, V lost 3 bases, and 8 bases had no gene match. The CDR3 sequence is CATSDAGTGGMGIQYF. CDR3 coding DNA: TGTGCCACCAGTGATGCCGGGACAGGGGGCATGGGCATTCAGTACTTC.

The chain recombines TRBV4-2 with TRBJ2-3; TRBD2 agrees at 7 bases. Germline trimming cut 8 bases from V and 5 bases from J; bases unmatched to any gene: 13. CDR1 is LGHNA, CDR2 YNFKEQ, per germline. The CDR3 length is 15 residues. In nucleotides, the CDR3 is TGTGCCAGCGGAGTGGAGGGAGGGCCCGGAGATACGCAGTATTTT. It encodes CASGVEGGPGDTQYF.

This clone appeared a single time. V and J are TRBV28 and TRBJ2-7; no clear D gene. CDR3 length: 12 residues. Trimming shortened V by 3 bases and J by 0 bases, and 3 bases separated the two germline ends. The germline V gene encodes CDR1 MDHEN and CDR2 SYDVKM. The CDR3: CASSLSSYEQYF. The CDR3 DNA reads as TGTGCCAGCAGTTTGAGCTCCTACGAGCAGTACTTC.

The J gene is TRBJ1-1, the V gene TRBV24-1; the D gene is possibly TRBD1 (5 bases). With 7 bases removed from V and 3 bases from J, the gap between germline ends came to 17 bases. This CDR3 region has 15 residues. Germline values: CDR1 KGHDR, CDR2 SFDVKD. CDR3 amino acids: CATSQRGGGDTEAFF. CDR3 sequence (DNA): TGTGCCACCAGCCAAAGGGGCGGAGGGGACACTGAAGCTTTCTTT.

The chain employs TRBV28 and TRBJ2-7; 7 bases are shared with TRBD2. CDR3 length: 15 residues. V shed 1 base and J 5 bases; nucleotides not matched to a gene: 8. Per the germline V gene, CDR1 is MDHEN and CDR2 is SYDVKM. The CDR3 reads CASSLYGRGKDEQYF. The CDR3 DNA sequence: TGTGCCAGCAGTTTATATGGGCGGGGGAAGGACGAGCAGTACTTC.

The rearrangement joins TRBV28 to TRBJ2-2, with a possible D match to TRBD1 (5 bases). This CDR3 contains 15 residues. Trimming stripped 4 bases from V and 1 base from J, with 10 bases between. The germline V gene encodes CDR1 MDHEN and CDR2 SYDVKM. The CDR3 nucleotides read TGTGCCAGCAGTTCTCCAGGGTTGAACACCGGGGAGCTGTTTTTT. Its protein product is CASSSPGLNTGELFF.

The DNA for the CDR3 is TGTGCCAGCTCACCACCAGGGGGAATTCAGTACTTC. Translating it yields CASSPPGGIQYF. This chain uses TRBV18 with TRBJ2-4, with D possibly matching TRBD1 (6 bases). CDR3 length: 12 amino acids. V lost 0 bases to trimming and J lost 10 bases, with 7 bases between them. Per germline, CDR1 KGHSH and CDR2 LQKENI.

CDR3 amino acids: CASSLRQGNGVWSNQPQHF. Written as DNA, the CDR3 is TGTGCCAGCAGCCTCCGACAGGGCAACGGGGTGTGGAGCAATCAGCCCCAGCATTTT. V usage is TRBV3-1 (or the pseudogene TRBV3-2) and J usage is TRBJ1-5; TRBD1 aligns across 7 bases. This CDR3 is built from 19 residues. Trimming took 4 bases from V and 1 from J; bases not matched to a gene: 16. The germline gives CDR1 LGHDT, CDR2 YNNKEL (reference sequence).

The V gene is TRBV2, the J gene TRBJ1-4; D ambiguous. V lost 6 bases to trimming and J lost 0 bases, with 8 bases between them. Germline CDR1 SNHLY, CDR2 FYNNEI. The CDR3 loop spans 14 amino acids. CDR3 in DNA: TGTGCCAGCAGCAGGTATTCAACTAATGAAAAACTGTTTTTT. Translating it yields CASSRYSTNEKLFF.

The chain joins TRBV2 to TRBJ2-5; TRBD2 matches at 10 bases. Germline assignment: CDR1 SNHLY and CDR2 FYNNEI. J lost 1 base, V lost 4 bases, and 3 bases had no gene match. The CDR3 is made up of 15 amino acids. The CDR3 is CASSVVAGGQETQYF. DNA for the CDR3: TGTGCCAGCAGTGTCGTAGCGGGGGGCCAAGAGACCCAGTACTTC.

This clone has just one count. This rearrangement joins TRBV19 to TRBJ2-7, with TRBD2 as a possible D gene (5 bases). The CDR3 sequence is 14 residues long. Looked up from germline, CDR1 is LNHDA and CDR2 is SQIVND (reference sequence). Deletions cut 4 bases from V and 1 base from J, with 11 bases between. DNA of the CDR3: TGTGCCAGTAGTAGCCGGGGAACGTCCTACGAGCAGTACTTC. Translation gives CASSSRGTSYEQYF.

This clone has more than one count but fewer than ten. This chain links TRBV11-3 with TRBJ2-1; D not certain. Germline V gives CDR1 SGHNT, CDR2 YENEEA. There are 20 residues in the CDR3. V was cut by 1 base and J by 6 bases, with 28 bases left in between. CDR3 sequence reads: CASSLGQILISSPISNEQFF. The CDR3 nucleotides are TGTGCCAGCAGCTTAGGGCAAATCCTCATTTCCTCGCCAATTTCCAATGAGCAGTTCTTC.

The CDR3 region is CASSSAGPATEAFF. The CDR3 nucleotides read TGTGCCAGCAGCTCCGCGGGACCCGCCACTGAAGCTTTCTTT. This chain joins TRBV11-3 and TRBJ1-1, with TRBD1 as a possible D gene (5 bases). V lost 4 bases and J 4 bases, leaving 13 bases between the germline ends. The CDR3 runs to 14 residues. Per germline, CDR1 SGHNT and CDR2 YENEEA.

This chain connects TRBV5-8 to TRBJ1-6, with D possibly being TRBD1 (6 bases). This CDR3 is built from 14 residues. Germline V gene sequence: CDR1 SGHTS, CDR2 YDEGEE. The V end was cut by 4 bases, the J end by 10 bases, with 15 bases between. CDR3 coding DNA: TGTGCCAGCAGCCTACAGGGTCGGGGCTCACCCCTCCACTTT. Its translation is CASSLQGRGSPLHF.